This TCR beta chain originates from a study of blood T cell repertoires in COVID-19. This CDR3 is built from 15 residues. Unmatched junction bases numbered 2, after V lost 1 base and J lost 1 base. Germline values: CDR1 KGHSH, CDR2 LQKENI. Clones were read by immunoSEQ multiplex PCR, and TCRdb kept only the in-frame ones, dropping some. Of about 400,000 clones listed, roughly 90% are singletons. Sequencing used PBMCs or T cells enriched from blood (not recorded which). The clonotype was recovered from a woman aged 25 to 39 with acute COVID-19. The genes are TRBV18 and TRBJ1-1; 8 bases are shared with TRBD1. Written as DNA, the CDR3 is TGTGCCAGCTCACCACGACAGGGGCCGAACACTGAAGCTTTCTTT. Translation: CASSPRQGPNTEAFF.